The rows below give T cell receptor beta chains drawn from one sample of a study of T cell repertoires in cytomegalovirus infection. From the reads, TCRdb called clonotypes with MiXCR, one entry per CDR3 protein. The sample includes some 130,000 distinct CDR3 sequences, roughly a third of them seen just once. Their target antigens are unknown. The sequencing here drew on CD8+ T cells from cultured PBMCs, taken from culture after CMV antigen stimulation. The source of these receptors is a human donor in good health (CMV status not recorded). Some clones in this sample may be carry-over from other donors' samples. Both conserved end residues are part of each CDR3. The D gene is left open where the match is weak. A clone size is listed for some rows: how often the clone was seen (once, few, many), or a class if it is expanded.

size	D	V	J	DNA	CDR3
NA	NA	TRBV7-6	TRBJ1-2	TGTGCCAGCAGCATCGGACGGAACTTGGGCTACACCTTC	CASSIGRNLGYTF
NA	TRBD2	TRBV14	TRBJ2-1	TGTGCCAGCAGCCAAGGGGCCGGTGCGGGACTAGCGGGGGTCGGAATCTACAATGAGCAGTTCTTC	CASSQGAGAGLAGVGIYNEQFF
NA	NA	TRBV6-8	TRBJ1-1	TGTGCCAGCAGTTTTTACAGGTCGGTGGCTGAAGCTTTCTTT	CASSFYRSVAEAFF
few	TRBD2	TRBV2	TRBJ2-5	TGTGCCAGCAGTGAGTCTCTAGCGGGGATCCAAGAGACCCAGTACTTC	CASSESLAGIQETQYF
NA	NA	TRBV7-9	TRBJ2-7	TGTGCCAGCAGCTTAAAAGACGGGTCTTCCTACGAGCAGTACTTC	CASSLKDGSSYEQYF
NA	NA	TRBV7-4	TRBJ1-1	TGTACCAGCAGCTCCTGGACGGCGAACACTGAAGCTTTCTTT	CTSSSWTANTEAFF
NA	NA	TRBV28	TRBJ1-1	TGTGCCAGCAGTACTTCCCATCGCGACAGGCGGCAGGATGGGAGGACTGAAGCTTTCTTT	CASSTSHRDRRQDGRTEAFF
NA	NA	TRBV2	TRBJ1-2	TGTGCCAGCAGCAACACGGCAGCCCGGGCTAACTATGGCTACACCTTC	CASSNTAARANYGYTF
NA	NA	TRBV27	TRBJ1-1	TGTGCCAGCAGTTTGTTCTGGGGCACTGAAGCTTTCTTT	CASSLFWGTEAFF
few	TRBD1	TRBV29-1	TRBJ2-6	TGCAGCGTTGGGGACAGGTTCTCTGGGGCCAACGTCCTGACTTTC	CSVGDRFSGANVLTF
few	NA	TRBV10-3	TRBJ1-2	TGTGCCATCAGTGAGTCACCAGAGGGAGGGAATGGCTACACCTTC	CAISESPEGGNGYTF
many	NA	TRBV7-9	TRBJ2-3	TGTGCCAGCAGCTCCTTATCCACAGATACGCAGTATTTT	CASSSLSTDTQYF
many	TRBD2	TRBV7-2	TRBJ2-1	TGTGCCAGCAGCCTGGGGGGGATTTCCGGAAATGAGCAGTTCTTC	CASSLGGISGNEQFF
many	TRBD1	TRBV12-3/TRBV12-4	TRBJ2-1	TGTGCCAGCAGTAAGGACAGGGCTAATGAGCAGTTCTTC	CASSKDRANEQFF
many	TRBD1	TRBV7-2	TRBJ2-1	TGTGCCAGCAGCAAGACCGGGACAGTGTACAATGAGCAGTTCTTC	CASSKTGTVYNEQFF
many	NA	TRBV28	TRBJ2-3	TGTGCCAGCAGTGATCCCGGGACTCCTAACACAGATACGCAGTATTTT	CASSDPGTPNTDTQYF
few	TRBD1	TRBV27	TRBJ2-2	TGTGCCAGCAGTATCGGACAGGGTACCGGGGAGCTGTTTTTT	CASSIGQGTGELFF
few	TRBD2	TRBV7-2	TRBJ2-2	TGTGCCAGCAGCTTAGGGACTAGCGGGGGCCCGAACACCGGGGAGCTGTTTTTT	CASSLGTSGGPNTGELFF
NA	TRBD1	TRBV29-1	TRBJ1-2	TGCAGCGTCCAAACAGGGGGCGATGGCTACACCTTC	CSVQTGGDGYTF